This entry describes one T cell receptor (beta chain). What it binds is unknown. Germline and junction disagree at one end, which may indicate a read error. This specimen comes from a study of blood T cells in healthy people across ages. Then a second PCR, running roughly 7 to 11 cycles, was carried out with a sample-barcoded 5' primer and a J-beta primer mix. TCRdb recomputed calls from the 5' RACE reads with MiXCR, one row per CDR3 protein. The sample carries over 600,000 distinct CDR3 sequences, approximately 40% recorded once. Notes on the study in general: Researchers deemed the diversity estimates from one million T cells underestimates. Not knowing donor CMV status may have confounded expanded clonotype changes. TCR beta diversity, measured per million T cells, fell in a roughly linear way with age.

Source material: blood. This clonotype was obtained from a man older than 75 in good health.

The CDR3 DNA sequence: TGTGCCAGCAGCGGGCGGGACGCCCTCCTTGGCCACACCTTC. Translating it yields CASSGRDALLGHTF. V is TRBV7-2 and J is TRBJ1-2, with D perhaps matching TRBD1 (5 bases). The CDR3 is 14 residues long. Germline V lookup: CDR1 SGHTA, CDR2 FQGNSA. Variable domain in full (rest from reference TRBV7-2 and TRBJ1-2): GAGVSQSPSNKVTEKGKDVELRCDPISGHTALYWYRQSLGQGLEFLIYFQGNSAPDKSGLPSDRFSAERTGGSVSTLTIQRTQQEDSAVYLCASSGRDALLGHTFGSGTRLTVV.